The 27 T cell receptor beta chains given below trace back to one sample, sequenced in a study of blood T cell repertoires in COVID-19. Here immunoSEQ multiplex PCR was the method, and the copy in TCRdb shows in-frame clones only, minus some. Of hundreds of thousands of clones listed, roughly 90% were seen once; the top ten hold under 4%. Input material: peripheral blood. Receptors were obtained from a woman younger than 45 with COVID-19, enrolled during active disease.

The chain joins TRBV18 to TRBJ2-1; 10 bases agree with TRBD2. This CDR3 comprises 15 residues. Losses at the gene ends were 2 bases for V and 4 bases for J; bases not matched to a gene: 2. The germline gives CDR1 KGHSH, CDR2 LQKENI. The CDR3 loop is CASSPSGGDYNEQFF. The CDR3 region has the DNA TGTGCCAGCTCACCAAGCGGGGGGGATTACAATGAGCAGTTCTTC.

A single count supports this clone. The V call is TRBV4-3, the J call TRBJ2-7, with TRBD2 identical over 9 bases. Per the germline V gene, CDR1 is LGHNA and CDR2 is YSLEER. The CDR3 runs 16 residues. The V segment lost 1 base and the J segment 4 bases; nucleotides outside the gene matches: 8. The CDR3 DNA sequence: TGCGCCAGCAGCCAAGGTTATCCTAGCGGGGAGTACGAGCAGTACTTC. Translation: CASSQGYPSGEYEQYF.

This rearrangement joins TRBV6-1 to TRBJ2-7, with 7 bases matching TRBD2. With V trimmed by 3 bases and J by 0 bases, 5 bases remained unmatched. CDR3 length: 15 amino acids. Germline V CDR1 and CDR2: MNHNS, SASEGT. The chain's CDR3 is CASSDAGGSSYEQYV. The CDR3 DNA is TGTGCCAGCAGTGATGCCGGGGGGAGCTCCTACGAGCAGTACGTC.

The chain employs TRBV19 and TRBJ2-7; D not certain. CDR1 is LNHDA, CDR2 SQIVND, per germline (reference sequence). CDR3 size: 15 residues. V lost 3 bases, J lost 0 bases, and 12 bases lay in between. The CDR3 region is CASSMTLQSSYEQYF. The DNA for the CDR3 is TGTGCCAGTAGTATGACTCTTCAAAGCTCCTACGAGCAGTACTTC.

This chain connects TRBV3-1 (or the pseudogene TRBV3-2) to TRBJ2-7; the match to TRBD2 covers 7 bases. V shed 4 bases and J 1 base; nucleotides not matched to a gene: 4. CDR3 size: 14 residues. CDR1 and CDR2 from the germline V gene are LGHDT and YNNKEL (reference sequence). CDR3 nucleotides: TGTGCCAGCAGCCTGGGGGAGGGGTCCTACGAGCAGTACTTC. This translates into CASSLGEGSYEQYF.

The rearrangement links TRBV19 to TRBJ1-1; 7 bases are shared with TRBD1. J lost 0 bases, V lost 8 bases, and 3 bases had no gene match. The CDR3 consists of 13 residues. Germline lookup yields CDR1 LNHDA and CDR2 SQIVND (reference sequence). The CDR3 loop reads CASQGQMNTEAFF. The CDR3 nucleotides are TGTGCCAGTCAGGGACAGATGAACACTGAAGCTTTCTTT.

This clone has a single count. The rearrangement uses TRBV7-2 and TRBJ1-1, with a weak D call TRBD1 (5 bases). The V end was cut by 7 bases, the J end by 3 bases, with 15 bases between. The CDR3 totals 14 residues. CDR1 is SGHTA and CDR2 is FQGNSA in the germline V gene. The CDR3, as DNA: TGTGCCAGCACCCCGGGGGGGGGTTACACTGAAGCTTTCTTT. Its protein product is CASTPGGGYTEAFF.

The chain is built from TRBV3-1 (or the pseudogene TRBV3-2) and TRBJ1-2; 8 bases map to TRBD1. Germline CDR1 and CDR2: LGHDT and YNNKEL (reference sequence). J gave up 8 bases and V 6 bases, and 2 bases lay outside the gene matches. The CDR3 extends over 11 amino acids. Here the CDR3 reads CASRDRDGYTF. CDR3 in DNA: TGTGCCAGCAGGGACAGGGACGGCTACACCTTC.

This clone was seen just once. This chain links TRBV11-2 with TRBJ2-1; D perhaps matches TRBD1 (5 bases). The CDR3 runs 14 residues. V was shortened by 4 bases and J by 6 bases, with 13 bases between the two germline ends. The germline V gene has CDR1 SGHAT and CDR2 FQNNGV. The CDR3, as DNA: TGTGCCAGCAGCTCCACTTATGGGGCCAATGAGCAGTTCTTC. Its protein is CASSSTYGANEQFF.

In DNA form, the CDR3 reads TGTGCCATCAGTGAGGCGGCGAGATATGGCTACACCTTC. It codes for CAISEAARYGYTF. The chain uses TRBV10-3 and TRBJ1-2; D gene ambiguous. V lost 2 bases and J 5 bases, leaving 9 bases between the germline ends. Germline-derived CDR1 and CDR2 are ENHRY and SYGVKD. This CDR3 contains 13 residues.

V is TRBV13 and J is TRBJ2-7; TRBD2 matches 14 bases. Germline V gene data show CDR1 as PRHDT and CDR2 as FYEKMQ (reference sequence). This CDR3 is 16 amino acids long. V lost 2 bases and J lost 6; bases outside the gene matches: 6. The chain's CDR3 is CASSLSTSGRAVEQYV. The CDR3 nucleotides are TGTGCCAGCAGCTTATCGACTAGCGGGAGGGCGGTCGAGCAGTACGTC.

V usage is TRBV30 and J usage is TRBJ2-2; 13 nucleotides agree with TRBD2. Trimming at V came to 0 bases and at J to 5 bases, leaving 3 bases not matched to a gene. CDR1 and CDR2 (germline): GTSNPN, SVGIG (reference sequence). The CDR3 sequence is 16 residues long. The CDR3 spells CAWSVLAGGETGELFF. CDR3 DNA: TGTGCCTGGAGTGTACTAGCGGGAGGGGAAACCGGGGAGCTGTTTTTT.

The rearrangement links TRBV5-1 to TRBJ2-7; D gene unclear. V lost 4 bases to trimming and J lost 6 bases, with 14 bases between them. This CDR3 is built from 13 residues. Germline CDR1 is SGHRS and CDR2 is YFSETQ. This CDR3 is CASSHSRSGEQYF. In DNA form, the CDR3 reads TGCGCCAGCAGCCACTCTAGGTCGGGCGAGCAGTACTTC.

The chain recombines TRBV5-5 with TRBJ2-3, with 7 bases aligning to TRBD2. CDR1 and CDR2 (germline): SGHKS, YYEKEE (reference sequence). J was trimmed by 5 bases and V by 1 base; bases with no gene match: 7. The CDR3 is 15 amino acids. The CDR3, as DNA: TGTGCCAGCAGCTTGATGGGAGGGCCGGGAGATACGCAGTATTTT. Residues: CASSLMGGPGDTQYF. The variable domain in full, with the rest retrieved from reference TRBV5-5 and TRBJ2-3, is DAGVTQSPTHLIKTRGQQVTLRCSPISGHKSVSWYQQVLGQGPQFIFQYYEKEERGRGNFPDRFSARQFPNYSSELNVNALLLGDSALYLCASSLMGGPGDTQYFGPGTRLTVL.

The gene calls are TRBV4-1 and TRBJ1-1; weak D call: TRBD1 (6 bases). The CDR3 consists of 14 residues. V shed 3 bases and J shed 5 bases, with 13 bases lying between them. Per germline, CDR1 MGHRA and CDR2 YSYEKL. The CDR3 spells CASSHTDSRTEAFF. In DNA form, the CDR3 reads TGCGCCAGCAGCCATACGGACAGCCGGACTGAAGCTTTCTTT.

This chain uses TRBV21-1 with TRBJ2-1; the D call of TRBD2 is as the table states it, not checked on the DNA. TRBV21-1 is recorded as a pseudogene. CDR3 length equals 22 residues. CDR3 in DNA: TGTGCCAGCAGCAAAGCGAGACCCAGGGACTGGGTTGGGAGGAGCTCCTACAATGAGCAGTTCTTC. Protein sequence: CASSKARPRDWVGRSSYNEQFF.

The chain employs TRBV7-9 and TRBJ1-1; D gene unclear. From germline, CDR1 is SEHNR and CDR2 FQNEAQ (reference sequence). This CDR3 is built from 13 residues. The V end lost 5 bases, the J end lost 1 base, and 8 bases lay between the germline ends. CDR3 region: CASSPTQNTEAFF. The CDR3 bases are TGTGCCAGCAGCCCAACACAGAACACTGAAGCTTTCTTT.

The V call is TRBV6-4, the J call TRBJ1-6; a weak D match, TRBD1 (5 bases). The CDR3 contains 14 residues. Germline CDR1 is MRHNA and CDR2 is SNTAGT. V was clipped by 3 bases and J by 10 bases, with 13 bases between them. The CDR3 sequence: CASSEGRAQSPLHF. The CDR3 nucleotides read TGTGCCAGCAGTGAAGGCAGGGCCCAATCACCCCTCCACTTT.

Regarding this clone: This same CDR3 is encoded by further DNA sequences in the sample. This chain joins TRBV28 and TRBJ1-3; no definite D call. Germline values: CDR1 MDHEN, CDR2 SYDVKM. V was shortened by 5 bases and J by 0 bases, with 14 bases between the two germline ends. The CDR3 sequence is 16 residues long. CDR3 amino acids: CASSPRPPGSGNTIYF. DNA of the CDR3: TGTGCCAGCAGTCCTCGCCCCCCGGGCTCTGGAAACACCATATATTTT.

V gene TRBV11-2 combines with J gene TRBJ2-3, with D perhaps TRBD2 (5 bases). The CDR3 totals 13 residues. Trimming shortened V by 1 base and J by 3 bases, and 5 bases separated the two germline ends. From germline, CDR1 is SGHAT and CDR2 FQNNGV. CDR3 bases: TGTGCCAGCAGCTTAGGACTAACAGATACGCAGTATTTT. The encoded protein is CASSLGLTDTQYF.

Note on this clone: The identical CDR3 is also encoded by other nucleotide sequences in the sample. The chain joins TRBV7-2 to TRBJ2-7, with 8 positions matching TRBD1. The V and J ends lost 4 bases and 4 bases, in that order; junction bases with no gene match: 6. CDR3 length equals 14 residues. In germline, CDR1 is SGHTA, CDR2 FQGNSA. The CDR3 DNA sequence: TGTGCCAGCAGCTCCGGGACAGGACTATACGAGCAGTACTTC. It specifies CASSSGTGLYEQYF.

This chain connects TRBV5-1 to TRBJ2-2; D may be TRBD2 (5 bases). The CDR3 length is 15 residues. Germline V gives CDR1 SGHRS, CDR2 YFSETQ. The ends were cut back, 0 bases at V and 6 bases at J, with 12 bases in the middle. The CDR3 region is CASSLAGLPPGELFF. The CDR3 coding sequence is TGCGCCAGCAGCTTGGCCGGACTCCCGCCCGGGGAGCTGTTTTTT.

The chain employs TRBV6-5 and TRBJ2-7, with a possible D match to TRBD1 (5 bases). The ends were cut back, 2 bases at V and 2 bases at J, with 13 bases in the middle. CDR1 and CDR2 from the germline V gene are MNHEY and SVGAGI. The CDR3 loop spans 15 amino acids. CDR3 coding DNA: TGTGCCAGCAGTTACACCGAATCAGGGCCCTACGAGCAGTACTTC. Protein product: CASSYTESGPYEQYF.

DNA of the CDR3: TGTGCCAGCAGGGTAGAACGGGGCTCCTACAATGAGCAGTTCTTC. This sequence encodes CASRVERGSYNEQFF. The V and J genes are TRBV28 and TRBJ2-1, with D maybe TRBD2 (5 bases). This CDR3 has 15 residues. Deletions cut 6 bases from V and 0 bases from J, with 12 bases between. Per germline, CDR1 MDHEN and CDR2 SYDVKM. Together with reference TRBV28 and TRBJ2-1, the CDR3 gives the full variable domain: DVKVTQSSRYLVKRTGEKVFLECVQDMDHENMFWYRQDPGLGLRLIYFSYDVKMKEKGDIPEGYSVSREKKERFSLILESASTNQTSMYLCASRVERGSYNEQFFGPGTRLTVL.

The sample holds one count of this clone. The rearrangement joins TRBV19 to TRBJ1-2, with 11 positions matching TRBD1. The V and J ends lost 3 bases and 3 bases, in that order; junction bases with no gene match: 6. CDR1 is LNHDA and CDR2 is SQIVND in the germline V gene (reference sequence). This CDR3 has 16 amino acids. The CDR3: CASSIPGQGAHYGYTF. The CDR3 coding sequence is TGTGCCAGTAGTATCCCTGGACAGGGGGCTCACTATGGCTACACCTTC.

The chain carries TRBV6-2 or TRBV6-3 and TRBJ1-5, with 11 bases that match TRBD1. Germline-derived CDR1 and CDR2 are MNHEY and SVGEGT. V trimming: 2 bases; J trimming: 1 base; junction bases outside the gene matches: 13. The CDR3 contains 20 residues. Written as DNA, the CDR3 is TGTGCCAGCAGTTACCCCAGACCGGGACAGGGGGTTTTGAGCAATCAGCCCCAGCATTTT. It translates to CASSYPRPGQGVLSNQPQHF.

On this clone: Other DNA sequences in this sample translate to the same CDR3. V gene TRBV7-9 combines with J gene TRBJ2-7, with D maybe TRBD1 (6 bases). This CDR3 region has 12 residues. The germline gives CDR1 SEHNR, CDR2 FQNEAQ (reference sequence). V lost 4 bases and J lost 4, with 8 bases in between. The CDR3 DNA sequence: TGTGCCAGCAGCTCGCAGGGGTACGAGCAGTACTTC. Translation gives CASSSQGYEQYF.